This TCR beta chain was captured in a study of T cell responses to AZD1222 COVID-19 vaccine. Findings of the study overall: Just 5 or 6 AZD1222 recipients tested seropositive at baseline. There were mostly white British donors and more females than males, and clonal diversity was possibly underestimated. Repertoire sampling was restricted to post-peak T cell response timepoints.

To note about this clone: Antigen specificity is unknown.

TCRdb keeps only in-frame clones here, not all; method: immunoSEQ multiplex PCR. The data show more than 100,000 clones, around 87% seen once. This CDR3 contains 16 residues. Germline V gene lookup returns CDR1 LGHDT and CDR2 YNNKEL (reference sequence). The ends were cut back, 4 bases at V and 5 bases at J, with 18 bases in the middle. V and J are TRBV3-1 (or the pseudogene TRBV3-2) and TRBJ1-5; perhaps TRBD1 as D (5 bases). The source material was peripheral blood, sampled on day 0 of AZD1222 vaccination. This clonotype was sampled from an adult in good health. DNA of the CDR3: TGTGCCAGCAGCCCCCGGGGCGCCGGTTGGGATCAGCCCCAGCATTTT. This encodes CASSPRGAGWDQPQHF.